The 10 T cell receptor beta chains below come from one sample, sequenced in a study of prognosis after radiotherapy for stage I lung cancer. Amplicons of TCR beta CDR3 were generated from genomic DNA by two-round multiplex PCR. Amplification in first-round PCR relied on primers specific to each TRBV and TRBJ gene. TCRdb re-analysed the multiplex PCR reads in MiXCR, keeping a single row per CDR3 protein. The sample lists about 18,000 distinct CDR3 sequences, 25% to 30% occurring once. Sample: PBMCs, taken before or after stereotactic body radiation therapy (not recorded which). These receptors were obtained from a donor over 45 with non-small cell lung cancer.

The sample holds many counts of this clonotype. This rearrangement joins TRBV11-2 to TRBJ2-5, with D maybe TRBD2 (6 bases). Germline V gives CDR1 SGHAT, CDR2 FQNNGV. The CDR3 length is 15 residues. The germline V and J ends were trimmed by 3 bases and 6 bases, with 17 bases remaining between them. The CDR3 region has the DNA TGTGCCAGCAGCTTTTCGGGAGCCCTCCTGCAGACCCAGTACTTC. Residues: CASSFSGALLQTQYF. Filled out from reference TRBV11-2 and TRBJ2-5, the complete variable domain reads EAGVAQSPRYKIIEKRQSVAFWCNPISGHATLYWYQQILGQGPKLLIQFQNNGVVDDSQLPKDRFSAERLKGVDSTLKIQPAKLEDSAVYLCASSFSGALLQTQYFGPGTRLLVL.

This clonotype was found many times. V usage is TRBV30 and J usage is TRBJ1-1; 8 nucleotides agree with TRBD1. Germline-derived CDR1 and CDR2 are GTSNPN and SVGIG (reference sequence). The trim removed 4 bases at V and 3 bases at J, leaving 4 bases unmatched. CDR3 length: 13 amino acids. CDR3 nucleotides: TGTGCCTGGAACAGGGGGTCGTACACTGAAGCTTTCTTT. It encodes CAWNRGSYTEAFF.

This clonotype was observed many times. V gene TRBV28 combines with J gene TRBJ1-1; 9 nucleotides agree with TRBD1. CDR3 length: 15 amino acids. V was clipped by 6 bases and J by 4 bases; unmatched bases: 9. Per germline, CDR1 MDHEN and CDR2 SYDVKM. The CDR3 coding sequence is TGTGCCAGCAGGGCCGGGACAGGGAGGGTCACTGAAGCTTTCTTT. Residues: CASRAGTGRVTEAFF. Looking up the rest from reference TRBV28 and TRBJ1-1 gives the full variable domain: DVKVTQSSRYLVKRTGEKVFLECVQDMDHENMFWYRQDPGLGLRLIYFSYDVKMKEKGDIPEGYSVSREKKERFSLILESASTNQTSMYLCASRAGTGRVTEAFFGQGTRLTVV.

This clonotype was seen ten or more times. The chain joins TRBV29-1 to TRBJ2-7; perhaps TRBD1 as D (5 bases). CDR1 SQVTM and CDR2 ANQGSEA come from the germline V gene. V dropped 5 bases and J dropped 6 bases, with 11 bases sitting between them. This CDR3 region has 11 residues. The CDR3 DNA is TGCAGCGTTCGACAGTCGGTCGAGCAGTACTTC. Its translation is CSVRQSVEQYF.

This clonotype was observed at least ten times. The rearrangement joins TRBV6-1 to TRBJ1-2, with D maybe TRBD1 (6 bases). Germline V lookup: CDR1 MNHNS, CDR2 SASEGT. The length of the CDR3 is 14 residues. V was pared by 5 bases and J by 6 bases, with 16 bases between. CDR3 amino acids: CASSTRQGLDGYTF. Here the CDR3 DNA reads TGTGCCAGCAGTACCCGGCAGGGGCTGGATGGCTACACCTTC.

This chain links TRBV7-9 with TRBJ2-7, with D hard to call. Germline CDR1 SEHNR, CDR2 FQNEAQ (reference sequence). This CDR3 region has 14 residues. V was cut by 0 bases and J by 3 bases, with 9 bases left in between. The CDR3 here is CASSLASMDYEQYF. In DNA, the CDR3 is TGTGCCAGCAGCTTAGCGTCCATGGACTACGAGCAGTACTTC. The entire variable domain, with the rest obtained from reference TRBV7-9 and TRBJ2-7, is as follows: DTGVSQNPRHKITKRGQNVTFRCDPISEHNRLYWYRQTLGQGPEFLTYFQNEAQLEKSRLLSDRFSAERPKGSFSTLEIQRTEQGDSAMYLCASSLASMDYEQYFGPGTRLTVT.

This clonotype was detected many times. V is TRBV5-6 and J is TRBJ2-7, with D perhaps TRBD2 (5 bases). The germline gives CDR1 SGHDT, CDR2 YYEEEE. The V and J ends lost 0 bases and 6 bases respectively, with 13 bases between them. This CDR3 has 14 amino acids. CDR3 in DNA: TGTGCCAGCAGCTTGGGACGCGGGTACCGCGAGCAGTACTTC. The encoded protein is CASSLGRGYREQYF.

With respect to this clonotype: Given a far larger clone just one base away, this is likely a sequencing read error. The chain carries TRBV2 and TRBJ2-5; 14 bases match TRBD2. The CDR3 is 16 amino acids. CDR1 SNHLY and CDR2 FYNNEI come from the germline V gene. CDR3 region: CASSLGLAGDQENQYF. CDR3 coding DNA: TGTGCCAGCAGCCTGGGACTAGCGGGGGACCAAGAGAACCAGTACTTC.

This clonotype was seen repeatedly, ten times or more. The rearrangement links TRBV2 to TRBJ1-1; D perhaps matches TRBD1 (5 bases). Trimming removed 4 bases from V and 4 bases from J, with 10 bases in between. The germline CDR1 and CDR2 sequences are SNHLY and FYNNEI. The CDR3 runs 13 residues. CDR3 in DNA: TGTGCCAGCAGTGTAAGGGGTGGCACTGAAGCTTTCTTT. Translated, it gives CASSVRGGTEAFF.

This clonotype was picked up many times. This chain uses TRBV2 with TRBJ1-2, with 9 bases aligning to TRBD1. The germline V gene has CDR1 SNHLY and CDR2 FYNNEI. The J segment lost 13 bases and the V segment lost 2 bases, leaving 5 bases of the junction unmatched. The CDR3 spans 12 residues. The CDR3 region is CASSENRGLVTF. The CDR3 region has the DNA TGTGCCAGCAGTGAAAACAGGGGGCTCGTCACCTTC.